Each of the 25 T cell receptor beta chains below was sequenced from the same sample in a study of CD8 T cells in Susac syndrome. Random hexamers primed reverse transcription of roughly 0.5 to 1 ug RNA. Using its own MiXCR run on the immunoSEQ multiplex PCR reads, TCRdb lists one record per CDR3 protein. The sample includes about 240,000 distinct CDR3 sequences, about 95% seen only once; the top ten take under 0.12%. What was sequenced was CD4+ T cells from PBMCs. The source is a human donor with Susac syndrome.

With respect to this clonotype: Compared with germline, one end of the junction differs, possibly owing to a read error. The chain couples TRBV7-7 to TRBJ2-7; 8 bases align to TRBD1. The CDR3 consists of 15 residues. Germline V lookup: CDR1 SSHAT, CDR2 FNYEAQ (reference sequence). This CDR3 is CASSLRQGAGYEQYF. In nucleotides, the CDR3 is TGTGCTAGCAGCTTGAGGCAGGGGGCAGGCTACGAGCAGTACTTC. The full variable domain, in which reference TRBV7-7 and TRBJ2-7 provide the parts outside the CDR3, is GAGVSQSPRYKVTKRGQDVTLRCDPISSHATLYWYQQALGQGPEFLTYFNYEAQPDKSGLPSDRFSAERPEGSISTLTIQRTEQRDSAMYRCASSLRQGAGYEQYFGPGTRLTVT.

The chain joins TRBV7-2 to TRBJ2-7, with D possibly TRBD2 on 6 matching bases. Germline V gene data show CDR1 as SGHTA and CDR2 as FQGNSA. The CDR3 consists of 15 residues. V lost 1 base, J lost 3 bases, and 13 bases lay in between. The CDR3 here is CASSLGDWAFYEQYF. CDR3 coding DNA: TGTGCCAGCAGCTTAGGGGACTGGGCTTTCTACGAGCAGTACTTC.

The chain couples TRBV20-1 to TRBJ2-7; a possible D gene is TRBD2 (6 bases). Deletions cut 5 bases from V and 0 bases from J, with 14 bases between. The CDR3 sequence is 14 residues long. CDR1 and CDR2 from the germline V gene are DFQATT and SNEGSKA (reference sequence). As DNA, the CDR3 is TGCAGTGCTCACCGAATCGGGAGCTCCTACGAGCAGTACTTC. It yields the protein CSAHRIGSSYEQYF.

This chain connects TRBV30 to TRBJ1-2; D might be TRBD1 (6 bases). V was shortened by 0 bases and J by 8 bases, with 16 bases between the two germline ends. Germline V gene data show CDR1 as GTSNPN and CDR2 as SVGIG (reference sequence). The CDR3 length is 14 residues. The CDR3 DNA is TGTGCCTGGAGTGTACGTTTGGGGGCAAACGGCTACACCTTC. Encoded protein: CAWSVRLGANGYTF.

The chain joins TRBV28 to TRBJ2-2; 11 bases match TRBD2. The V and J ends lost 5 bases and 0 bases, in that order; junction bases with no gene match: 5. The CDR3 extends over 17 amino acids. The germline V gene has CDR1 MDHEN and CDR2 SYDVKM. In DNA form, the CDR3 reads TGTGCCAGCAGTCCGTGGACTAGCGGGTCGAACACCGGGGAGCTGTTTTTT. Its protein is CASSPWTSGSNTGELFF.

The genes are TRBV7-9 and TRBJ2-2, with a weak D call TRBD1 (5 bases). This CDR3 contains 11 residues. Trimming took off 10 bases at V and 8 bases at J, with 11 bases between the two ends. Looked up from germline, CDR1 is SEHNR and CDR2 is FQNEAQ (reference sequence). CDR3: CANRNKGELFF. The CDR3 DNA is TGTGCCAACAGGAACAAGGGGGAGCTGTTTTTT.

The CDR3 bases are TGCAGTGCCCCGCTAGCGACCAATTACAATGAGCAGTTCTTC. This gives the protein CSAPLATNYNEQFF. The rearrangement joins TRBV20-1 to TRBJ2-1; D is perhaps TRBD2 (6 bases). The V gene's germline CDR1 is DFQATT and CDR2 SNEGSKA (reference sequence). The ends were cut back, 6 bases at V and 4 bases at J, with 16 bases in the middle. The CDR3 is made up of 14 amino acids.

The V gene is TRBV7-9, the J gene TRBJ1-1, with D unclear. The V end lost 2 bases, the J end lost 4 bases, and 8 bases lay between the germline ends. CDR3 length: 13 residues. Germline V gene sequence: CDR1 SEHNR, CDR2 FQNEAQ (reference sequence). CDR3 sequence reads: CASSLKVGTEAFF. CDR3 nucleotides: TGTGCCAGCAGCTTAAAGGTGGGCACTGAAGCTTTCTTT.

CDR3 DNA sequence: TGCGCCAGCAGCTGGGCGAACAGGGGCAATGAGCAGTTCTTC. Protein sequence: CASSWANRGNEQFF. J is TRBJ2-1 and V is TRBV5-1, with 7 bases matching TRBD1. The CDR3 spans 14 residues. Germline assignment: CDR1 SGHRS and CDR2 YFSETQ. With 3 bases clipped from V and 6 bases from J, the junction kept 6 bases outside the gene matches.

The chain carries TRBV28 and TRBJ2-1, with 7 bases aligning to TRBD2. The CDR3 is 13 residues long. After removal of 8 bases from V and 1 base from J, the junction contained 2 bases not matched to a gene. Per germline, CDR1 MDHEN and CDR2 SYDVKM. The CDR3 region is CASGGVSYNEQFF. The CDR3 nucleotides read TGTGCCAGCGGGGGGGTATCCTACAATGAGCAGTTCTTC.

V and J are TRBV5-8 and TRBJ2-1, with 13 bases matching TRBD2. In germline, CDR1 is SGHTS, CDR2 YDEGEE. V lost 0 bases to trimming and J lost 7 bases; unmatched junction nucleotides: 13. This CDR3 spans 19 amino acids. CDR3 protein: CASSLATLTSGRGQNEQFF. The CDR3 nucleotides are TGTGCCAGCAGCTTGGCGACTCTAACTAGCGGGAGGGGGCAAAATGAGCAGTTCTTC.

The chain recombines TRBV15 with TRBJ1-5; no firm D call. The germline V and J ends were trimmed by 5 bases and 5 bases, with 13 bases remaining between them. This CDR3 region has 14 residues. Germline V lookup: CDR1 LNHNV, CDR2 YYDKDF (reference sequence). As DNA, the CDR3 is TGTGCCACCAGCTCGGACCGGGTGGATCAGCCCCAGCATTTT. Amino acids: CATSSDRVDQPQHF.

The chain joins TRBV20-1 to TRBJ2-2, with D unresolved. CDR3 length: 12 amino acids. CDR1 and CDR2 (germline): DFQATT, SNEGSKA (reference sequence). V dropped 7 bases and J dropped 4 bases, with 10 bases sitting between them. Written as DNA, the CDR3 is TGCAGTGTCCCGGAGATCACCGGGGAGCTGTTTTTT. The encoded protein is CSVPEITGELFF.

The V call is TRBV30, the J call TRBJ2-7; tentative D call: TRBD2 (5 bases). The CDR3 covers 19 residues. V dropped 0 bases and J dropped 3 bases, with 27 bases sitting between them. Germline-derived CDR1 and CDR2 are GTSNPN and SVGIG (reference sequence). In nucleotides, the CDR3 is TGTGCCTGGAGTGTATTCGAGGAAGTGGGGAGTTACCCTGACTACGAGCAGTACTTC. Its translation is CAWSVFEEVGSYPDYEQYF.

V and J are TRBV12-3 or TRBV12-4 and TRBJ2-1; 8 nucleotides align to TRBD2. This CDR3 spans 16 amino acids. Trimming took 3 bases from V and 4 from J; bases not matched to a gene: 8. The CDR3 loop is CASSLRVGREYNEQFF. DNA of the CDR3: TGTGCCAGCAGTTTGCGCGTCGGGAGGGAGTACAATGAGCAGTTCTTC.

V is TRBV18 and J is TRBJ2-1; TRBD1 matches 9 bases. Trimming removed 2 bases from V and 4 bases from J; junction bases left unmatched: 3. This CDR3 region has 15 residues. Germline V lookup: CDR1 KGHSH, CDR2 LQKENI. Here the CDR3 reads CASSPADRGYNEQFF. CDR3 sequence (DNA): TGTGCCAGCTCACCAGCGGACAGGGGATACAATGAGCAGTTCTTC.

The chain uses TRBV28 and TRBJ1-5; D possibly corresponds to TRBD1 (6 bases). Looked up from germline, CDR1 is MDHEN and CDR2 is SYDVKM. Trimming stripped 10 bases from V and 4 bases from J, with 17 bases between. The length of the CDR3 is 14 residues. CDR3 nucleotides: TGTGCCACCAACGGACAGTTTCAGAATCAGCCCCAGCATTTT. The encoded protein is CATNGQFQNQPQHF.

The rearrangement uses TRBV29-1 and TRBJ2-7; TRBD1 might be the D (6 bases). The V gene's germline CDR1 is SQVTM and CDR2 ANQGSEA. The CDR3 loop spans 13 amino acids. V lost 4 bases, J lost 6 bases, and 16 bases lay in between. CDR3 DNA: TGCAGCGTTGGGGGCAGGGGATGGTTCGAGCAGTACTTC. This sequence encodes CSVGGRGWFEQYF.

The genes are TRBV30 and TRBJ1-5, with 9 positions matching TRBD1. The CDR3 consists of 14 residues. Per the germline V gene, CDR1 is GTSNPN and CDR2 is SVGIG (reference sequence). The V segment lost 3 bases and the J segment 6 bases; nucleotides outside the gene matches: 6. The CDR3 here is CAWSYSTGGQPQHF. In DNA form, the CDR3 reads TGTGCCTGGAGCTATTCGACAGGGGGTCAGCCCCAGCATTTT.

The chain is built from TRBV7-2 and TRBJ1-2; D ambiguous. Germline lookup yields CDR1 SGHTA and CDR2 FQGNSA. This CDR3 spans 13 amino acids. Trimming shortened V by 1 base and J by 8 bases, and 11 bases separated the two germline ends. The CDR3 sequence: CASSLDLLGGYTF. CDR3 bases: TGTGCCAGCAGCTTAGATCTCTTAGGGGGCTACACCTTC.

The chain joins TRBV7-9 to TRBJ2-5; TRBD1 is a possible D gene (7 bases). V was cut by 8 bases and J by 4 bases, with 11 bases left in between. This CDR3 has 12 amino acids. Germline V lookup: CDR1 SEHNR, CDR2 FQNEAQ (reference sequence). CDR3 sequence reads: CASGQGGETQYF. Written as DNA, the CDR3 is TGTGCCAGCGGGCAGGGGGGAGAGACCCAGTACTTC.

The J gene is TRBJ2-7, the V gene TRBV15; perhaps TRBD2 as D (6 bases). Trimming stripped 5 bases from V and 3 bases from J, with 11 bases between. The CDR3 has 13 residues. Germline V lookup: CDR1 LNHNV, CDR2 YYDKDF (reference sequence). CDR3: CATSGGRDYEQYF. The CDR3 DNA is TGTGCCACCAGCGGAGGGCGAGACTACGAGCAGTACTTC.

The chain recombines TRBV9 with TRBJ2-1, with D possibly being TRBD1 (5 bases). Trimming stripped 3 bases from V and 7 bases from J, with 14 bases between. The CDR3 is 14 amino acids. Looked up from germline, CDR1 is SGDLS and CDR2 is YYNGEE. The CDR3 DNA reads as TGTGCCAGCAGCGGCAGGGTAGTTCGGAATGAGCAGTTCTTC. It encodes CASSGRVVRNEQFF.

This clonotype was counted once. V is TRBV3-1 and J is TRBJ2-7; 9 nucleotides line up with TRBD1. The CDR3 spans 15 residues. V was clipped by 4 bases and J by 4 bases; unmatched bases: 8. In germline, CDR1 is LGHDT, CDR2 YNNKEL (reference sequence). CDR3 coding DNA: TGTGCCAGCAGCCTTTGGCGGGACAGGGCGTACGAGCAGTACTTC. Translation gives CASSLWRDRAYEQYF.

This sequence joins TRBV5-1 and TRBJ2-6, with 9 bases that match TRBD1. The CDR3 spans 19 residues. Trimming removed 4 bases from V and 3 bases from J; junction bases left unmatched: 14. Germline CDR1 and CDR2: SGHRS and YFSETQ. The CDR3 region has the DNA TGCGCCAGCAGCACCCCGGGACAGGGTAGTCGCGGTGGGGCCAACGTCCTGACTTTC. Its protein product is CASSTPGQGSRGGANVLTF.